This T cell receptor (beta chain) was sequenced in a study of blood T cell repertoires in COVID-19. Per germline, CDR1 SGHRS and CDR2 YFSETQ. V lost 0 bases, J lost 0 bases, and 9 bases stayed unmatched. The CDR3 is made up of 18 amino acids. Libraries were prepared by immunoSEQ multiplex PCR; TCRdb keeps only in-frame clonotypes and omits some of them. The repertoire includes 25,000 to 35,000 clones, about 80% of them detected once, and about a sixth sits in the top ten. The V gene is TRBV5-1, the J gene TRBJ1-3, with TRBD1 matching 7 bases. This clonotype originated in a man aged 65 to 79 with active COVID-19. Material: peripheral blood. Here the CDR3 DNA reads TGCGCCAGCAGCTTGGAAGTCTCGACAGGGACCTCTGGAAACACCATATATTTT. Protein product: CASSLEVSTGTSGNTIYF. Drawing the rest from reference TRBV5-1 and TRBJ1-3, the complete variable domain is KAGVTQTPRYLIKTRGQQVTLSCSPISGHRSVSWYQQTPGQGLQFLFEYFSETQRNKGNFPGRFSGRQFSNSRSEMNVSTLELGDSALYLCASSLEVSTGTSGNTIYFGEGSWLTVV.